This T cell receptor (beta chain) was sequenced in a study of T-cell memory formation after mild COVID-19. Study details: TCR clusters were mostly confined to one donor each.

V was clipped by 5 bases and J by 0 bases; unmatched bases: 9. This CDR3 has 16 amino acids. Germline V lookup: CDR1 MDHEN, CDR2 SYDVKM. In its sample, this clonotype was seen a few times. Its antigen is still unknown. Overall study results and limits: The finding that pre-infection memory included some responding clones suggested that cross-reactive memory joined.

5'RACE primed from the constant segment yielded TCR alpha and TCR beta cDNA libraries bearing sample barcodes and UMIs. TCRdb analysed the 5' RACE reads with MiXCR anew, one entry per CDR3 protein. The table has under 250,000 distinct CDR3 sequences, more than 8% seen once. Sequencing was performed on PBMCs or a T cell subset sorted from them (not recorded which). The sequence was collected from a man aged 18 to 29 who had mild COVID-19 (a few samples of this study predate the infection). Cell type and time point are not known. The genes are TRBV28 and TRBJ2-7; 8 bases line up with TRBD2. Written as DNA, the CDR3 is TGTGCCAGCAGTGCGCGGGGGGACACCCTCTCCTACGAGCAGTACTTC. As protein: CASSARGDTLSYEQYF.